Presented here are 27 T cell receptor beta chains from one specimen sequenced in a study of response to subunit inactivated influenza vaccine. TCRdb processed the RT-PCR reads anew with MiXCR; each CDR3 protein has one entry. Here the sample spans 450,000 to 500,000 distinct CDR3 sequences, about a tenth being singletons. Material: PBMCs from blood, obtained roughly 47 days after vaccination. The receptors stem from a man aged 50 or older who received an inactivated influenza vaccine.

The chain links TRBV20-1 to TRBJ2-5; TRBD2 agrees at 11 bases. Germline CDR1 reads DFQATT; CDR2 reads SNEGSKA (reference sequence). This CDR3 spans 14 amino acids. V shed 8 bases and J 5 bases; nucleotides not matched to a gene: 10. The chain's CDR3 is CSTDLAGGPETQYF. In nucleotides, the CDR3 is TGCAGTACTGACCTAGCGGGAGGCCCTGAGACCCAGTACTTC.

This clonotype was counted many times. The chain combines TRBV5-1 with TRBJ2-3, with D perhaps TRBD2 (5 bases). The V gene's germline CDR1 is SGHRS and CDR2 YFSETQ. This CDR3 has 15 amino acids. V was clipped by 3 bases and J by 2 bases, with 13 bases between them. The CDR3 DNA is TGCGCCAGCAGCTCCTACGGGGTTTCCACAGATACGCAGTATTTT. Its protein is CASSSYGVSTDTQYF.

This clonotype was observed at least ten times. The chain employs TRBV6-2 or TRBV6-3 and TRBJ2-4, with 10 bases identical to TRBD2. CDR1 and CDR2 from the germline V gene are MNHEY and SVGEGT. CDR3 length equals 18 residues. V trimming: 2 bases; J trimming: 1 base; junction bases outside the gene matches: 8. CDR3 residues: CASSYGPAGGPAKNIQYF. Written as DNA, the CDR3 is TGTGCCAGCAGTTACGGGCCAGCGGGGGGGCCGGCCAAAAACATTCAGTACTTC.

In its sample, this clonotype was seen many times. The chain joins TRBV29-1 to TRBJ2-5; 10 nucleotides line up with TRBD2. This CDR3 has 15 residues. The junction had 9 bases not matched to a gene; V was cut back by 4 bases and J by 4 bases. Germline assignment: CDR1 SQVTM and CDR2 ANQGSEA. This chain's CDR3 is CSVVPLAGAGETQYF. In DNA form, the CDR3 reads TGCAGCGTTGTTCCTCTAGCGGGAGCGGGAGAGACCCAGTACTTC.

The CDR3 DNA follows: TGCAGTGCTATCGGTCGGGGGGGGGCCTACAATGAGCAGTTCTTC. As protein: CSAIGRGGAYNEQFF. This chain connects TRBV20-1 to TRBJ2-1; 8 bases are a match to TRBD2. Germline V gene lookup returns CDR1 DFQATT and CDR2 SNEGSKA (reference sequence). V lost 4 bases and J lost 2; bases outside the gene matches: 7. CDR3 size: 15 residues.

This clonotype has ten or more counts. V gene TRBV12-3 or TRBV12-4 combines with J gene TRBJ2-5, with a weak D call TRBD1 (5 bases). The CDR3 contains 15 residues. The germline V and J ends were trimmed by 3 bases and 5 bases, with 16 bases remaining between them. The CDR3: CASSFSRAVWETQYF. The CDR3 nucleotides are TGTGCCAGCAGTTTCTCCAGGGCGGTTTGGGAGACCCAGTACTTC.

This clonotype was seen more than once but under ten times. The CDR3 loop is CASRALDFKGTQYF. The CDR3 DNA reads TGCGCCAGCAGAGCCCTAGATTTCAAAGGGACCCAGTACTTC. The chain couples TRBV23-1 to TRBJ2-5, with D hard to call. TRBV23-1 is reported as an ORF; its role is uncertain. The V gene lost 6 bases and the J gene lost 7 bases, with 18 bases spanning the gap. CDR3 length: 14 residues.

This clonotype occurred a few times. The chain joins TRBV20-1 to TRBJ1-5; possibly TRBD1 for D (5 bases). The V end lost 6 bases, the J end lost 9 bases, and 21 bases lay between the germline ends. There are 14 residues in the CDR3. From germline, CDR1 is DFQATT and CDR2 SNEGSKA (reference sequence). In nucleotides, the CDR3 is TGCAGTGCCCCGTCAAGCGGGGGTAGACGGCCCCAGCATTTT. Its protein is CSAPSSGGRRPQHF.

This clonotype was seen repeatedly, ten times or more. V usage is TRBV7-2 and J usage is TRBJ2-2, with a possible D match to TRBD2 (5 bases). Between the trimmed V and J ends, which lost 0 bases and 3 bases, there was a span of 5 bases. The germline V gene has CDR1 SGHTA and CDR2 FQGNSA. The length of the CDR3 is 14 residues. The CDR3 spells CASSLARDTGELFF. The CDR3 region has the DNA TGTGCCAGCAGCTTAGCGAGGGACACCGGGGAGCTGTTTTTT.

In this sample, this clonotype turned up many times. The chain combines TRBV6-1 with TRBJ1-4; D is possibly TRBD1 (6 bases). The CDR3 extends over 16 amino acids. Trimming took 5 bases from V and 7 from J, leaving 20 bases between them. Germline V gives CDR1 MNHNS, CDR2 SASEGT. The CDR3 DNA follows: TGTGCCAGCAGTAAACTACCGGGACACGGAAGTGAAAAACTGTTTTTT. It encodes CASSKLPGHGSEKLFF.

This sequence joins TRBV29-1 and TRBJ2-5, with 7 nucleotides matching TRBD1. The CDR3 extends over 16 amino acids. Germline values: CDR1 SQVTM, CDR2 ANQGSEA. The J segment lost 2 bases and the V segment lost 6 bases, leaving 15 bases of the junction unmatched. DNA of the CDR3: TGCAGCGTGTACTTTACAGGGGACAGACAACAAGAGACCCAGTACTTC. Encoded protein: CSVYFTGDRQQETQYF. The variable domain in full, completed from reference TRBV29-1 and TRBJ2-5, reads SAVISQKPSRDICQRGTSLTIQCQVDSQVTMMFWYRQQPGQSLTLIATANQGSEATYESGFVIDKFPISRPNLTFSTLTVSNMSPEDSSIYLCSVYFTGDRQQETQYFGPGTRLLVL.

This clonotype was seen many times. The rearrangement joins TRBV10-3 to TRBJ2-6; TRBD1 matches 9 bases. The CDR3 loop spans 16 amino acids. V was clipped by 11 bases and J by 0 bases; unmatched bases: 8. The germline V gene has CDR1 ENHRY and CDR2 SYGVKD. The CDR3 here is CASRTGAISGANVLTF. CDR3 nucleotides: TGTGCCTCGCGGACAGGGGCTATCTCTGGGGCCAACGTCCTGACTTTC.

The V gene is TRBV7-2, the J gene TRBJ2-7; TRBD2 matches 8 bases. J was trimmed by 3 bases and V by 5 bases; bases with no gene match: 6. The CDR3 runs 14 residues. Germline-derived CDR1 and CDR2 are SGHTA and FQGNSA. CDR3: CASSVSSGNYEQYF. Written as DNA, the CDR3 is TGTGCCAGCAGCGTAAGTAGCGGGAACTACGAGCAGTACTTC.

The table lists this clonotype with a few counts. The chain combines TRBV4-2 with TRBJ2-5; a weak D match, TRBD2 (6 bases). The V gene's germline CDR1 is LGHNA and CDR2 YNFKEQ. This CDR3 is built from 13 residues. With 0 bases removed from V and 11 bases from J, the gap between germline ends came to 13 bases. In DNA form, the CDR3 reads TGTGCCAGCAGCCAAGATCGACGGGGGTTGCAGTACTTC. Encoded protein: CASSQDRRGLQYF.

This clonotype has a count of ten or more. The chain recombines TRBV5-1 with TRBJ1-2; 7 bases map to TRBD1. The CDR3 loop spans 13 amino acids. The germline CDR1 and CDR2 sequences are SGHRS and YFSETQ. V shed 5 bases and J 2 bases; nucleotides not matched to a gene: 3. CDR3 in amino acids: CASRGQSNYGYTF. For the CDR3, the DNA is TGCGCCAGCAGGGGACAGTCAAACTATGGCTACACCTTC. Using reference TRBV5-1 and TRBJ1-2 for the parts outside the CDR3, the full variable domain is KAGVTQTPRYLIKTRGQQVTLSCSPISGHRSVSWYQQTPGQGLQFLFEYFSETQRNKGNFPGRFSGRQFSNSRSEMNVSTLELGDSALYLCASRGQSNYGYTFGSGTRLTVV.

This clonotype was recorded at least ten times. The chain carries TRBV20-1 and TRBJ2-5; D unresolved. The germline V and J ends were trimmed by 4 bases and 0 bases, with 6 bases remaining between them. In germline, CDR1 is DFQATT, CDR2 SNEGSKA (reference sequence). CDR3 length: 12 residues. CDR3 amino acids: CSAKVYQETQYF. The CDR3 DNA is TGCAGTGCTAAGGTCTACCAAGAGACCCAGTACTTC.

In this sample, this clonotype turned up a few times. The V call is TRBV4-2, the J call TRBJ1-6, with D perhaps matching TRBD1 (6 bases). The V and J ends lost 3 bases and 5 bases respectively, with 14 bases between them. CDR1 and CDR2 from the germline V gene are LGHNA and YNFKEQ. This CDR3 has 16 residues. The CDR3 DNA sequence: TGTGCCAGCAGCCATGTTGGACAGCCCCATAATTCACCCCTCCACTTT. Encoded protein: CASSHVGQPHNSPLHF.

The chain has TRBV11-3 and TRBJ2-2, with D maybe TRBD2 (6 bases). V lost 2 bases and J 4 bases, leaving 14 bases between the germline ends. CDR1 is SGHNT and CDR2 is YENEEA in the germline V gene. The CDR3 runs 16 residues. CDR3 protein: CASSLSGGELTGELFF. The CDR3 coding sequence is TGTGCCAGCAGCTTATCGGGCGGGGAGCTCACCGGGGAGCTGTTTTTT.

This clonotype was recorded a few times. The chain employs TRBV14 and TRBJ1-6; TRBD1 aligns across 8 bases. Trimming cost V 4 bases and J 13 bases; bases outside gene matches: 12. The CDR3 runs to 15 residues. The germline V gene has CDR1 SGHDN and CDR2 FVKESK. The DNA of the CDR3 is TGTGCCAGCAGCCGCCAGACAGGGGCAGGGTCTCCCCTCCACTTT. The encoded protein is CASSRQTGAGSPLHF.

This chain links TRBV7-2 with TRBJ2-7; unclear D gene. CDR3 length equals 15 residues. Germline V lookup: CDR1 SGHTA, CDR2 FQGNSA. The V end was cut by 5 bases, the J end by 3 bases, with 17 bases between. The CDR3 DNA reads as TGTGCCAGCAGCCCGACCTGGAGTCTACTCTACGAGCAGTACTTC. Its translation: CASSPTWSLLYEQYF.

The chain recombines TRBV9 with TRBJ2-5; TRBD2 is a possible D gene (6 bases). Between the trimmed V and J ends, which lost 5 bases and 2 bases, there was a span of 13 bases. The CDR3 covers 14 residues. From germline, CDR1 is SGDLS and CDR2 YYNGEE. Written as DNA, the CDR3 is TGTGCCAGCAGTAGCGGTCATAGGCAAGAGACCCAGTACTTC. The encoded protein is CASSSGHRQETQYF.

This clonotype was detected a few times. V usage is TRBV12-3 or TRBV12-4 and J usage is TRBJ1-1; tentative D call: TRBD1 (6 bases). With 5 bases removed from V and 9 bases from J, the gap between germline ends came to 19 bases. The CDR3 contains 14 residues. The CDR3 sequence is CASSLLTYTGKAFF. CDR3 coding DNA: TGTGCCAGCAGTCTCTTGACTTATACAGGGAAAGCTTTCTTT.

The V gene is TRBV7-2, the J gene TRBJ2-3, with 8 bases identical to TRBD2. CDR1 is SGHTA and CDR2 is FQGNSA in the germline V gene. The ends lost 5 bases at V and 4 bases at J; junction bases unmatched: 5. The CDR3 totals 14 residues. CDR3 loop: CASSAAGVSDTQYF. CDR3 bases: TGTGCCAGCAGCGCAGCGGGAGTCTCAGATACGCAGTATTTT.

The rearrangement uses TRBV20-1 and TRBJ1-5; D might be TRBD1 (6 bases). Trimming took off 6 bases at V and 6 bases at J, with 18 bases between the two ends. The germline V gene encodes CDR1 DFQATT and CDR2 SNEGSKA (reference sequence). This CDR3 contains 14 residues. CDR3 sequence (DNA): TGCAGTGCAACACAGGGTGTAGTTTCTCAGCCCCAGCATTTT. It specifies CSATQGVVSQPQHF.

This clonotype was observed a few times. The genes are TRBV5-8 and TRBJ2-2; a weak D match, TRBD2 (6 bases). Germline CDR1 reads SGHTS; CDR2 reads YDEGEE. There are 16 residues in the CDR3. The V and J ends lost 0 bases and 1 base respectively, with 10 bases between them. CDR3 in amino acids: CASSLGAGWNTGELFF. The DNA for the CDR3 is TGTGCCAGCAGCTTGGGTGCGGGATGGAACACCGGGGAGCTGTTTTTT.

This clonotype was recorded many times. The chain has TRBV6-5 and TRBJ2-1, with D possibly being TRBD2 (5 bases). Germline V gene lookup returns CDR1 MNHEY and CDR2 SVGAGI. The CDR3 covers 15 residues. V shed 5 bases and J shed 0 bases, with 11 bases lying between them. The CDR3 sequence: CASSTSGSSYNEQFF. CDR3 nucleotides: TGTGCCAGCAGTACCTCGGGGAGCTCCTACAATGAGCAGTTCTTC.

This clonotype was recorded many times. The chain has TRBV10-3 and TRBJ2-1; 10 positions match TRBD2. The CDR3 contains 17 residues. Trimming took 6 bases from V and 3 from J; bases not matched to a gene: 11. Germline CDR1 is ENHRY and CDR2 is SYGVKD. This chain's CDR3 is CAISDLASGSHYNEQFF. The CDR3 DNA follows: TGTGCCATCAGCGACCTCGCTAGCGGGAGTCACTACAATGAGCAGTTCTTC.